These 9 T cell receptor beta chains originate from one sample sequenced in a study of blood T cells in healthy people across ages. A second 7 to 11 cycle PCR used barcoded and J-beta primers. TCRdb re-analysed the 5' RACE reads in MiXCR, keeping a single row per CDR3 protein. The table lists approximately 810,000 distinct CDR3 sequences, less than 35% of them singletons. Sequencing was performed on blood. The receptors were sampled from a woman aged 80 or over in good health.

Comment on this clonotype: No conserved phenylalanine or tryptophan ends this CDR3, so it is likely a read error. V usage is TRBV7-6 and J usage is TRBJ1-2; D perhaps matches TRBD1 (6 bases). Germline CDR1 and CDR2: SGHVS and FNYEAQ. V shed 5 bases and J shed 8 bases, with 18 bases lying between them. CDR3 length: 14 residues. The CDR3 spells CASSLDRGERGYTV. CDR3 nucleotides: TGTGCCAGCAGCCTTGATAGGGGGGAGAGAGGCTACACCGTC.

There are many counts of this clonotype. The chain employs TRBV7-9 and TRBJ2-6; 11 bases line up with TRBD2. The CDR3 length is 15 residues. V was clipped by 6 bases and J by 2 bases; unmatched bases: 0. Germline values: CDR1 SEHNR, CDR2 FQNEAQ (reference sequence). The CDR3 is CASRTSGTGANVLTF. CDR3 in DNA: TGTGCCAGCAGGACTAGCGGGACTGGGGCCAACGTCCTGACTTTC.

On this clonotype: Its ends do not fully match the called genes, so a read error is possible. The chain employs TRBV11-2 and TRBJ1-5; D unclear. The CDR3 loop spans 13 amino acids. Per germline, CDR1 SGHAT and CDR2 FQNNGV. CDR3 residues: CVSSYSGGQPQHF. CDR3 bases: TGTGTCAGCAGCTACTCGGGCGGCCAGCCCCAGCATTTT.

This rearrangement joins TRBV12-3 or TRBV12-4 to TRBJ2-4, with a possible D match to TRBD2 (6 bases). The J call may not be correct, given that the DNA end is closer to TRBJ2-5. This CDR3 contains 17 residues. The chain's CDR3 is CASSLGAERDFQETQYF. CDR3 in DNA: TGTGCCAGCAGTTTAGGGGCAGAACGGGACTTTCAAGAGACCCAGTACTTC.

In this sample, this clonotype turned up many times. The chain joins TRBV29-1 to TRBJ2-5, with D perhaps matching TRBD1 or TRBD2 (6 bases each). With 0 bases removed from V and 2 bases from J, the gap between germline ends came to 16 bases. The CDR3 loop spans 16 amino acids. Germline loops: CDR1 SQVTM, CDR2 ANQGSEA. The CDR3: CSVEDPPGGRQETQYF. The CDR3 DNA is TGCAGCGTTGAAGATCCACCCGGGGGCAGGCAAGAGACCCAGTACTTC.

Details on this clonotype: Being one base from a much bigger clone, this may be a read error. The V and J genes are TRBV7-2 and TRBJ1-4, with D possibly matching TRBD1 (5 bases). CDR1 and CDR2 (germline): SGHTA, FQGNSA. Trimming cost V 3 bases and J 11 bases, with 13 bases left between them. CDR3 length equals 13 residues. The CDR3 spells CASSLWDCGKLFF. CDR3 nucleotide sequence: TGTGCCAGCAGCTTGTGGGACTGCGGTAAACTGTTTTTT.

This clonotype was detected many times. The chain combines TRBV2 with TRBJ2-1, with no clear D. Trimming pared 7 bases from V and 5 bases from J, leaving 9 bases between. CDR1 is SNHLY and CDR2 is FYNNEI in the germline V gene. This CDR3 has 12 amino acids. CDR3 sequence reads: CASNLRNNEQFF. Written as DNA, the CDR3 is TGTGCCAGCAATCTCAGAAACAATGAGCAGTTCTTC.

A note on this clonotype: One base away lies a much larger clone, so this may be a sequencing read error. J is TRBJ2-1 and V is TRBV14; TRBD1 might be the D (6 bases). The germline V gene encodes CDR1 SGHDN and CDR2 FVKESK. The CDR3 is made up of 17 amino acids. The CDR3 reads CASSRKPGHFSYSEQFF. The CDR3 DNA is TGTGCCAGCAGCCGAAAACCGGGACACTTCTCCTACAGTGAGCAGTTCTTC.

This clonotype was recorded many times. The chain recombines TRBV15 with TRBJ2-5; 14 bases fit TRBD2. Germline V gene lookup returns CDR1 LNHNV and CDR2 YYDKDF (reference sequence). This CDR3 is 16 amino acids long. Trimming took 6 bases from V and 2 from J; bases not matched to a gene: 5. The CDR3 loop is CATRTRTSGGQETQYF. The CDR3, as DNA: TGTGCCACCAGAACTAGGACTAGCGGGGGGCAAGAGACCCAGTACTTC.